Following are 3 T cell receptor beta chains from one sample sequenced in a study of shared clonotypes between healthy human individuals. TCRdb keeps only in-frame clones here, not all; method: immunoSEQ multiplex PCR. The profile covers roughly 500,000 clones, with roughly four fifths appearing a single time and roughly 13% taken by the ten largest. The material sequenced was PBMCs. The receptors originated from a woman aged 35 to 49 in good health. Some clones in this sample may be carry-over from other donors' samples.

Points on this clone: The DNA is omitted, as the CDR3 cannot be located on it reliably, and the CDR3 follows TCRdb's listing. The chain carries TRBV10-3 and TRBJ1-6. The CDR3 length equals 16 residues, ends included. Germline assignment: CDR1 ENHRY and CDR2 SYGVKD. The CDR3 protein is CAISSSSGSYNSPLHF.

The chain couples TRBV9 to TRBJ2-5; D perhaps matches TRBD2 (6 bases). Germline V gives CDR1 SGDLS, CDR2 YYNGEE. Deletions cut 5 bases from V and 4 bases from J, with 18 bases between. The CDR3 spans 15 residues. The CDR3 is CASSISQKAGETQYF. The CDR3 DNA is TGTGCCAGCAGTATCTCCCAAAAAGCGGGAGAGACCCAGTACTTC.

As regards this clone: Within the sample, other DNA sequences also encode this same CDR3. This chain uses TRBV7-3 with TRBJ2-5, with a weak D call TRBD2 (5 bases). Trimming removed 3 bases at V and 5 bases at J, with 10 bases between. CDR3 size: 13 residues. Germline V CDR1 and CDR2: SGHTA, FQGTGA. CDR3: CASSFNRGETQYF. CDR3 nucleotides: TGTGCCAGCAGCTTCAACCGAGGGGAGACCCAGTACTTC.